These 15 T cell receptor beta chains originate from one sample sequenced in a study of cytomegalovirus exposure and HLA in healthy donors. The PCR had 60 Vbeta and 13 Jbeta primers. Clones were sequenced by immunoSEQ multiplex PCR, and TCRdb holds only the in-frame ones, with some missing. Among more than 110,000 clones, more than 60% were seen once, and the ten largest hold 8.8%. The sample consisted of PBMCs. Receptors were obtained from a woman between 45 and 60 years old in good health and CMV-seropositive.

V gene TRBV19 combines with J gene TRBJ2-7; a weak D match, TRBD1 (5 bases). Trimming left V 6 bases short and J 6 bases short, with 18 bases between. Germline loops: CDR1 LNHDA, CDR2 SQIVND (reference sequence). This CDR3 has 14 amino acids. The CDR3 spells CASSPVDDSLEQYF. The CDR3 nucleotides are TGTGCCAGTAGCCCGGTAGACGACAGCCTCGAGCAGTACTTC.

This sequence joins TRBV5-4 and TRBJ2-5, with 8 positions matching TRBD2. Germline loops: CDR1 SGHNT, CDR2 YYREEE (reference sequence). The CDR3 totals 16 residues. J lost 0 bases, V lost 4 bases, and 8 bases had no gene match. The DNA of the CDR3 is TGTGCCAGCAGCCGCGGTGGCGGGAGGAACCAAGAGACCCAGTACTTC. It encodes CASSRGGGRNQETQYF.

V and J are TRBV6-6 and TRBJ2-3; maybe TRBD2 (6 bases). This CDR3 comprises 14 residues. The germline V and J ends were trimmed by 6 bases and 6 bases, with 16 bases remaining between them. Germline V gene sequence: CDR1 MNHNY, CDR2 SVGAGI (reference sequence). The CDR3: CASRAGPSMDTQYF. The CDR3 region has the DNA TGTGCCAGCAGGGCGGGGCCATCCATGGATACGCAGTATTTT.

This chain connects TRBV4-1 to TRBJ1-1, with TRBD1 as a possible D gene (6 bases). The CDR3 covers 15 residues. Germline V CDR1 and CDR2: MGHRA, YSYEKL. V was cut by 0 bases and J by 1 base, with 9 bases left in between. The CDR3 sequence is CASSQDPGENTEAFF. CDR3 in DNA: TGCGCCAGCAGCCAAGATCCAGGGGAGAACACTGAAGCTTTCTTT.

This CDR3 reads CAWTGGDGQPQHF. The CDR3 DNA reads as TGTGCCTGGACAGGGGGCGACGGTCAGCCCCAGCATTTT. V is TRBV30 and J is TRBJ1-5; 8 bases match TRBD1. There are 13 residues in the CDR3. V lost 4 bases to trimming and J lost 6 bases; unmatched junction nucleotides: 5. Per germline, CDR1 GTSNPN and CDR2 SVGIG (reference sequence). The full variable domain, its missing parts supplied by reference TRBV30 and TRBJ1-5, is SQTIHQWPATLVQPVGSPLSLECTVEGTSNPNLYWYRQAAGRGLQLLFYSVGIGQISSEVPQNLSASRPQDRQFILSSKKLLLSDSGFYLCAWTGGDGQPQHFGDGTRLSIL.

The V gene is TRBV7-2, the J gene TRBJ2-6, with TRBD1 identical over 9 bases. The CDR3 is 16 residues long. The germline gives CDR1 SGHTA, CDR2 FQGNSA. The V and J ends lost 8 bases and 0 bases, in that order; junction bases with no gene match: 5. The CDR3 region is CASGGTGFSGANVLTF. Written as DNA, the CDR3 is TGTGCCAGCGGCGGGACAGGGTTCTCTGGGGCCAACGTCCTGACTTTC.

V usage is TRBV7-2 and J usage is TRBJ2-2; 7 bases agree with TRBD2. Germline V gene sequence: CDR1 SGHTA, CDR2 FQGNSA. V shed 0 bases and J 2 bases; nucleotides not matched to a gene: 3. The CDR3 is made up of 16 amino acids. CDR3 sequence (DNA): TGTGCCAGCAGCTTAGCGGGGGGGGTTAACACCGGGGAGCTGTTTTTT. It encodes CASSLAGGVNTGELFF.

This clone was observed a single time. The chain combines TRBV19 with TRBJ1-1, with 8 positions matching TRBD1. Trimming at V came to 7 bases and at J to 4 bases, leaving 5 bases not matched to a gene. The CDR3 loop spans 13 amino acids. Germline CDR1 reads LNHDA; CDR2 reads SQIVND (reference sequence). DNA for the CDR3: TGTGCCAGTACCGTAACAGGGGGCACTGAAGCTTTCTTT. It codes for CASTVTGGTEAFF.

This chain links TRBV5-4 with TRBJ2-2, with 9 positions matching TRBD1. Germline CDR1 SGHNT, CDR2 YYREEE (reference sequence). After removal of 5 bases from V and 7 bases from J, the junction contained 9 bases not matched to a gene. The CDR3 is 15 amino acids. In DNA, the CDR3 is TGTGCCAGCAGAAACGGACAGGGGCCCGGCGGGGAGCTGTTTTTT. This translates into CASRNGQGPGGELFF.

CDR3 region: CASSYSGATQPQHF. The CDR3 nucleotides read TGTGCCAGCAGTTACTCCGGAGCCACTCAGCCCCAGCATTTT. The genes are TRBV6-5 and TRBJ1-5; D gene unclear. CDR3 size: 14 residues. The ends were cut back, 0 bases at V and 6 bases at J, with 9 bases in the middle. Germline loops: CDR1 MNHEY, CDR2 SVGAGI.

This chain joins TRBV29-1 and TRBJ2-6; D might be TRBD1 (5 bases). Germline V gives CDR1 SQVTM, CDR2 ANQGSEA. The CDR3 contains 13 residues. Trimming removed 8 bases from V and 0 bases from J, with 8 bases in between. DNA of the CDR3: TGCAGCTCCAGGGACTCTGGGGCCAACGTCCTGACTTTC. Protein: CSSRDSGANVLTF.

Of note for this clone: Other DNA sequences in the same sample also yield this CDR3. The rearrangement links TRBV5-1 to TRBJ1-1, with 8 bases aligning to TRBD1. Trimming took 2 bases from V and 3 from J; bases not matched to a gene: 0. Germline V gene lookup returns CDR1 SGHRS and CDR2 YFSETQ. CDR3 length equals 13 residues. Here the CDR3 DNA reads TGCGCCAGCAGCTTACAGGGGGACACTGAAGCTTTCTTT. Its protein is CASSLQGDTEAFF.

This chain connects TRBV21-1 to TRBJ1-3; the table calls TRBD1, which could not be checked here. TRBV21-1 has pseudogene status. The CDR3 covers 18 residues. The DNA for the CDR3 is TGTGCCAGCAGCAAGGACCGGGAAGACAGGGGGTACCAGGAGGGCATATATTTT. It specifies CASSKDREDRGYQEGIYF.

This rearrangement joins TRBV29-1 to TRBJ2-5; 7 bases align to TRBD1. Germline-derived CDR1 and CDR2 are SQVTM and ANQGSEA. J lost 1 base, V lost 7 bases, and 12 bases had no gene match. The CDR3 sequence is 15 residues long. The CDR3 region has the DNA TGCAGCGCCGCTTCGTGGACAGGCTCCCAAGAGACCCAGTACTTC. The encoded protein is CSAASWTGSQETQYF.

V is TRBV10-3 and J is TRBJ1-1; possibly TRBD1 for D (5 bases). CDR1 is ENHRY and CDR2 is SYGVKD in the germline V gene. The CDR3 spans 11 residues. V gave up 6 bases and J gave up 6 bases, with 8 bases separating them. CDR3 residues: CAIRGEAEAFF. In DNA form, the CDR3 reads TGTGCCATCAGGGGGGAGGCTGAAGCTTTCTTT.